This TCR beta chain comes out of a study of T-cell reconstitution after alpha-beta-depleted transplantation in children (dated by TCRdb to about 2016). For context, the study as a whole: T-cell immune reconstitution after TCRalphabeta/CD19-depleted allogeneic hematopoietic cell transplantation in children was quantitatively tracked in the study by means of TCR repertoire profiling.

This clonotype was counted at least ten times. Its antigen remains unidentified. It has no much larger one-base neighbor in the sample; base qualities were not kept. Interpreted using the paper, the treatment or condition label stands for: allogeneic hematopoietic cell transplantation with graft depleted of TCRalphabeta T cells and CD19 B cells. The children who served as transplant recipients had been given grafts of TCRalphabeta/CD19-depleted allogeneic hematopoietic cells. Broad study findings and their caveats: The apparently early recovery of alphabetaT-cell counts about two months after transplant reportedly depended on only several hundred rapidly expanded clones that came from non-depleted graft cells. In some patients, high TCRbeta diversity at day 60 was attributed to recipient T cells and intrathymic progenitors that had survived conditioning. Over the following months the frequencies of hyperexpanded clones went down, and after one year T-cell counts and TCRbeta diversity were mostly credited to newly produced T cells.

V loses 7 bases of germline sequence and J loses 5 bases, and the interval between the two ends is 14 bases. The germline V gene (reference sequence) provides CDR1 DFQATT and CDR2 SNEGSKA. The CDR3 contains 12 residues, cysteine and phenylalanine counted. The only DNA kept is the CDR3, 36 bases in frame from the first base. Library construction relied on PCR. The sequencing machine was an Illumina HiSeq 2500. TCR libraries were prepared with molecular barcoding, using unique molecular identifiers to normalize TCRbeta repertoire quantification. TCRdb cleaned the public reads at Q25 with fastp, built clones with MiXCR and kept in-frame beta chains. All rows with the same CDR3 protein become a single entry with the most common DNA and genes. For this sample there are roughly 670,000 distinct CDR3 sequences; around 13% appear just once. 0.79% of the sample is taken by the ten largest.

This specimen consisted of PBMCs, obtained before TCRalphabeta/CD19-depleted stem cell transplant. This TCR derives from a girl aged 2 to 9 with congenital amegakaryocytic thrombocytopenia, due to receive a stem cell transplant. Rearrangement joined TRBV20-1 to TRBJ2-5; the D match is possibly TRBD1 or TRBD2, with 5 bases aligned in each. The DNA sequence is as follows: TGCAGTGTCGGGACCTCCTGGGAGACCCAGTACTTC. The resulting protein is CSVGTSWETQYF.